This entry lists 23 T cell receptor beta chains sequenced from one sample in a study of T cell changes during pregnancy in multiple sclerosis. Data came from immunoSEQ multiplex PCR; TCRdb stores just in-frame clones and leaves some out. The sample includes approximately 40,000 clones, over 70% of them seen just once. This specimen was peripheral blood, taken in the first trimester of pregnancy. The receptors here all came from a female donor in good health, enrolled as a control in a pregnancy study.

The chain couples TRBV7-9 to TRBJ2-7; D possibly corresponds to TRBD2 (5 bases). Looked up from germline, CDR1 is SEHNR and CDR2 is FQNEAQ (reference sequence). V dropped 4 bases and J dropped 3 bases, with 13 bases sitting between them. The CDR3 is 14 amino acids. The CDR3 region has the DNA TGTGCCAGCAGCTCCGGACTGAAACACTACGAGCAGTACTTC. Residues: CASSSGLKHYEQYF.

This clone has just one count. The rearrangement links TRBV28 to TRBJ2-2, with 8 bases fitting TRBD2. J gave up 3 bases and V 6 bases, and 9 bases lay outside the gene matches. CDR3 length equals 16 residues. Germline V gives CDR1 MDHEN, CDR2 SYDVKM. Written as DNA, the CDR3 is TGTGCCAGCAGACGGGGGGGGACTAGAGACACCGGGGAGCTGTTTTTT. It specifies CASRRGGTRDTGELFF.

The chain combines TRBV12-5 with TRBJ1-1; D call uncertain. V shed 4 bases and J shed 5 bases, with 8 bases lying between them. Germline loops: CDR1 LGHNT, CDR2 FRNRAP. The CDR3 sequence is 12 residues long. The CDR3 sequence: CASGWRTTEAFF. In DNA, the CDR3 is TGTGCTAGTGGTTGGAGGACGACTGAAGCTTTCTTT.

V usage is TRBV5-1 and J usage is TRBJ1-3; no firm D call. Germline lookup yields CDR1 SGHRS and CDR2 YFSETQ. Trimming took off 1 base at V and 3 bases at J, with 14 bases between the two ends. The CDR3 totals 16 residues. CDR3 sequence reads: CASSLRASNGGNTIYF. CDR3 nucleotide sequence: TGCGCCAGCAGCTTGAGAGCCTCAAACGGTGGAAACACCATATATTTT. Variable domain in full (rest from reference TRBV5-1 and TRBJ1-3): KAGVTQTPRYLIKTRGQQVTLSCSPISGHRSVSWYQQTPGQGLQFLFEYFSETQRNKGNFPGRFSGRQFSNSRSEMNVSTLELGDSALYLCASSLRASNGGNTIYFGEGSWLTVV.

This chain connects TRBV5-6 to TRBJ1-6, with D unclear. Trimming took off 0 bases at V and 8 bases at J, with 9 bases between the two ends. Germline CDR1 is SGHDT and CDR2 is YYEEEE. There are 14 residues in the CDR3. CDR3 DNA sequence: TGTGCCAGCAGCTTGGTACGGAGGGATTCACCCCTCCACTTT. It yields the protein CASSLVRRDSPLHF.

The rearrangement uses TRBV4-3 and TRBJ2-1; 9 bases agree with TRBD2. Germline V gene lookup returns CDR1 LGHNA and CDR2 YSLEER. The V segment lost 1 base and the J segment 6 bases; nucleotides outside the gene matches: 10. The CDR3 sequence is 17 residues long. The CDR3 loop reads CASSQAPAGGPFNEQFF. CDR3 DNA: TGCGCCAGCAGCCAAGCTCCGGCGGGGGGGCCGTTCAATGAGCAGTTCTTC.

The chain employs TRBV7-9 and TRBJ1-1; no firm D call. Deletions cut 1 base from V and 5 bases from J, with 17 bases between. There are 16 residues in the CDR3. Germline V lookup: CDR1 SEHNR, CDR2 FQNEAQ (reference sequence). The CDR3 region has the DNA TGTGCCAGCAGCTTAGTGGGTCAAAAACTAGGGACTGAAGCTTTCTTT. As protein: CASSLVGQKLGTEAFF.

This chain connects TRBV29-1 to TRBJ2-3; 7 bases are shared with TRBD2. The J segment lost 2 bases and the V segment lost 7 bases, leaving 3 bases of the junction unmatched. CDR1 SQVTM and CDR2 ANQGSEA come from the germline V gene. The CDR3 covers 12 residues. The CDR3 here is CSGGRDTDTQYF. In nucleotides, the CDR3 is TGCAGCGGGGGGAGGGACACAGATACGCAGTATTTT.

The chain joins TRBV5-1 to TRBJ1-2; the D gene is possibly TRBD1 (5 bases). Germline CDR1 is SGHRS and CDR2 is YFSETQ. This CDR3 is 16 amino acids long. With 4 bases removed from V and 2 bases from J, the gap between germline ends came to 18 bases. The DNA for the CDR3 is TGCGCCAGCAGCCCGGTGTCGATCAGGGCCAACTATGGCTACACCTTC. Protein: CASSPVSIRANYGYTF.

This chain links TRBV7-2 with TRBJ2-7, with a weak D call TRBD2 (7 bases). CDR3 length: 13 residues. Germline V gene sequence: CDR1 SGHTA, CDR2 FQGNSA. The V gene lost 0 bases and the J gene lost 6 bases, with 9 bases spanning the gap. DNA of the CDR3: TGTGCCAGCAGCTTAGCGGGGGGGCTCGAGCAGTACTTC. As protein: CASSLAGGLEQYF.

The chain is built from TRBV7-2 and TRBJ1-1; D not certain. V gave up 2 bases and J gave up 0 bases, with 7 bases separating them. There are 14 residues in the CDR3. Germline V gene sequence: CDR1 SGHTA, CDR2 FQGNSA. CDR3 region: CASSLFGMNTEAFF. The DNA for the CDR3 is TGTGCCAGCAGCTTATTCGGGATGAACACTGAAGCTTTCTTT.

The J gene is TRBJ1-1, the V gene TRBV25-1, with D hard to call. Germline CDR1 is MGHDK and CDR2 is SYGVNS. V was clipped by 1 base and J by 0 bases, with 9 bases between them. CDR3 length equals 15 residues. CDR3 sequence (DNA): TGTGCCAGCAGTGAATGGGAGAGGGTGAACACTGAAGCTTTCTTT. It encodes CASSEWERVNTEAFF.

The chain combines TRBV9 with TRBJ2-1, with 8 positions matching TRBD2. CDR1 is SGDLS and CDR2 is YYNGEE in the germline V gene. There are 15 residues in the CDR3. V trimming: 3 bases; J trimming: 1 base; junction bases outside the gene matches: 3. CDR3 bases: TGTGCCAGCAGCGCGGGGGGGGGTTCCTACAATGAGCAGTTCTTC. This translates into CASSAGGGSYNEQFF.

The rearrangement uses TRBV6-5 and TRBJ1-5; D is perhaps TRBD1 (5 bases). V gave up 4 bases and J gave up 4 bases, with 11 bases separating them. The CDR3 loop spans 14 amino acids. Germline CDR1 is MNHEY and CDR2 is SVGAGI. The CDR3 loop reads CASSFADTNQPQHF. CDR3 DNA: TGTGCCAGCAGTTTCGCGGACACAAATCAGCCCCAGCATTTT.

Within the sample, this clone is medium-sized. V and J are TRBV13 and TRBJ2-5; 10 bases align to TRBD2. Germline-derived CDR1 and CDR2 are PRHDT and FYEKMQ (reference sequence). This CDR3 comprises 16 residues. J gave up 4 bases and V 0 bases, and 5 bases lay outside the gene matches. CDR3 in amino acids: CASSLGLAGSGETQYF. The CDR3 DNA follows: TGTGCCAGCAGCTTAGGACTAGCGGGATCAGGAGAGACCCAGTACTTC.

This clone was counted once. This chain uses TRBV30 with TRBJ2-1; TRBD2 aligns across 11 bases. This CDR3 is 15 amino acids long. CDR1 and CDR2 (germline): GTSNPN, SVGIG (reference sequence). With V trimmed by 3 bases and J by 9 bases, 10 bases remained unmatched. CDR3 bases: TGTGCCTGGAGCGCACTAGCGGGAGTTGGCGGTGAGCAGTTCTTC. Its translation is CAWSALAGVGGEQFF.

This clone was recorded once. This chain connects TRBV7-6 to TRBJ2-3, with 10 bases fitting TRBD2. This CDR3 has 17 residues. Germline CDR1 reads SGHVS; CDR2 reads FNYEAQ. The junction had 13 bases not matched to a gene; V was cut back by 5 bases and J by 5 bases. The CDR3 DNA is TGTGCCAGCAGCACTCTGAACCTAGCGGGAGCGGGAGATACGCAGTATTTT. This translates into CASSTLNLAGAGDTQYF.

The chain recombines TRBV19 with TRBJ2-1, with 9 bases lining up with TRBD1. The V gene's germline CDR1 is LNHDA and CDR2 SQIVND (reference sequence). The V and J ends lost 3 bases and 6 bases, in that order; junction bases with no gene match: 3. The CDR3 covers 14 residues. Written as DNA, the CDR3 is TGTGCCAGTAGTATCGAACAGGGGGCCAATGAGCAGTTCTTC. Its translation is CASSIEQGANEQFF.

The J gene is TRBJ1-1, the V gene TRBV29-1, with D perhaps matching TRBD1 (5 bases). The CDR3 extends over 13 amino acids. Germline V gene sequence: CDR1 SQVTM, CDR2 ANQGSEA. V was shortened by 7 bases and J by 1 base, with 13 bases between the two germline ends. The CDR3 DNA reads TGCAGCGCCCGGGGGGGAAGGAACACTGAAGCTTTCTTT. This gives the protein CSARGGRNTEAFF.

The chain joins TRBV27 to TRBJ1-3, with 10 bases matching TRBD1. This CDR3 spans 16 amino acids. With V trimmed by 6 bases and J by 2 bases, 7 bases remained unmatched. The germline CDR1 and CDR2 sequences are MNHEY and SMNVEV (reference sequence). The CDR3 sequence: CASRSRQGATGNTIYF. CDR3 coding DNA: TGTGCCAGCAGAAGTAGACAGGGGGCCACTGGAAACACCATATATTTT.

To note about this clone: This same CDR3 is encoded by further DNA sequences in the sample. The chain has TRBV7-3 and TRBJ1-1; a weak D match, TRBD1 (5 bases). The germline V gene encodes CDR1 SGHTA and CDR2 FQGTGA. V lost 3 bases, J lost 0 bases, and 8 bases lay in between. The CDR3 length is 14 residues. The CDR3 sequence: CASSLQGMNTEAFF. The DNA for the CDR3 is TGTGCCAGCAGCTTGCAGGGAATGAACACTGAAGCTTTCTTT. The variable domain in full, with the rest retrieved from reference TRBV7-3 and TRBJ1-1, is GAGVSQTPSNKVTEKGKYVELRCDPISGHTALYWYRQSLGQGPEFLIYFQGTGAADDSGLPNDRFFAVRPEGSVSTLKIQRTERGDSAVYLCASSLQGMNTEAFFGQGTRLTVV.

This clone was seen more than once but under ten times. The CDR3 here is CASSFPRGALHF. As DNA, the CDR3 is TGTGCCAGCAGTTTTCCCCGGGGGGCCCTCCACTTT. The chain combines TRBV27 with TRBJ1-6, with D maybe TRBD1 (5 bases). The V end lost 3 bases, the J end lost 14 bases, and 11 bases lay between the germline ends. Germline V gene data show CDR1 as MNHEY and CDR2 as SMNVEV (reference sequence). This CDR3 contains 12 residues.

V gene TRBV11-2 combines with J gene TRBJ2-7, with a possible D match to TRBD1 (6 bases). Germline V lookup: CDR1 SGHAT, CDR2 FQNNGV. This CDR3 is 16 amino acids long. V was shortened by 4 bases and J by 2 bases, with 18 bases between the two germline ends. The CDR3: CASSSLRNRDAYEQYF. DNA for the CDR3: TGTGCCAGCAGCTCCCTCCGGAACAGGGATGCCTACGAGCAGTACTTC.